The 7 T cell receptor beta chains in this list originate from one sample, sequenced in a study of T cells in Graves' hyperthyroidism and ophthalmopathy. Amplification of TCR beta CDR3 regions used RNA as the template. The TCR CDR3 first-round RT-PCR relied on the HTBI primer set. TCRdb called the multiplex PCR reads again in MiXCR, with one record for every CDR3 protein. The table includes 550,000 to 600,000 distinct CDR3 sequences, roughly 50% detected once. The sample comprised peripheral blood or thyroid tissue (not recorded which). All receptors come from an adult woman with Graves' disease, either hyperthyroidism or ophthalmopathy (not recorded which).

This clonotype was picked up one time. This chain uses TRBV11-2 with TRBJ2-7, with D perhaps given as TRBD1 or TRBD2 (6 bases each). This CDR3 spans 13 amino acids. Deletions cut 4 bases from V and 6 bases from J, with 13 bases between. Germline lookup yields CDR1 SGHAT and CDR2 FQNNGV. CDR3 sequence (DNA): TGTGCCAGCAGCTCGGTACAGGGAGGCGAGCAGTACTTC. Protein product: CASSSVQGGEQYF. Full variable domain (rest looked up from reference TRBV11-2 and TRBJ2-7): EAGVAQSPRYKIIEKRQSVAFWCNPISGHATLYWYQQILGQGPKLLIQFQNNGVVDDSQLPKDRFSAERLKGVDSTLKIQPAKLEDSAVYLCASSSVQGGEQYFGPGTRLTVT.

About this clonotype itself: This may be a read error, as it is one base from a much larger clone. This chain joins TRBV20-1 and TRBJ2-2; D perhaps matches TRBD2 (6 bases). The V and J ends lost 4 bases and 3 bases respectively, with 15 bases between them. The CDR3 has 15 residues. Germline V gene data show CDR1 as DFQATT and CDR2 as SNEGSKA (reference sequence). CDR3 bases: TGCAGTGCTACGGGTGGAGGGGCGGACACCGGGGAGCTGTTTTTT. This encodes CSATGGGADTGELFF.

This chain uses TRBV2 with TRBJ1-2, with D perhaps TRBD1 (5 bases). Germline V gene sequence: CDR1 SNHLY, CDR2 FYNNEI. V was shortened by 7 bases and J by 4 bases, with 10 bases between the two germline ends. The CDR3 has 12 amino acids. Here the CDR3 reads CASIGDGYGYTF. The CDR3 region has the DNA TGTGCCAGCATAGGGGACGGCTATGGCTACACCTTC.

The V call is TRBV29-1, the J call TRBJ2-7; a weak D match, TRBD2 (6 bases). Trimming removed 7 bases at V and 9 bases at J, with 19 bases between. The CDR3 has 12 amino acids. CDR1 SQVTM and CDR2 ANQGSEA come from the germline V gene. The CDR3 loop reads CSALPTEGGQYF. As DNA, the CDR3 is TGCAGCGCCCTTCCGACGGAGGGCGGGCAGTACTTC.

V usage is TRBV5-1 and J usage is TRBJ2-2; 9 positions match TRBD1. This CDR3 is built from 16 residues. The V gene's germline CDR1 is SGHRS and CDR2 YFSETQ. After removal of 3 bases from V and 0 bases from J, the junction contained 3 bases not matched to a gene. This CDR3 is CASSWGTGTNTGELFF. CDR3 coding DNA: TGCGCCAGCAGCTGGGGGACAGGGACGAACACCGGGGAGCTGTTTTTT.

The chain combines TRBV29-1 with TRBJ2-6, with 8 positions matching TRBD2. Germline V gene sequence: CDR1 SQVTM, CDR2 ANQGSEA. CDR3 length: 14 amino acids. V lost 7 bases, J lost 0 bases, and 2 bases stayed unmatched. The CDR3 DNA follows: TGCAGCGCGGGGGGGGGCTCTGGGGCCAACGTCCTGACTTTC. Protein sequence: CSAGGGSGANVLTF.

This clonotype was seen ten or more times. J is TRBJ2-6 and V is TRBV5-5; D gene unclear. CDR1 is SGHKS, CDR2 YYEKEE, per germline (reference sequence). The CDR3 extends over 11 amino acids. Trimming took off 7 bases at V and 8 bases at J, with 7 bases between the two ends. The CDR3 DNA follows: TGTGCCAGCGGCCTCACCAACGTCCTGACTTTC. Translation: CASGLTNVLTF.